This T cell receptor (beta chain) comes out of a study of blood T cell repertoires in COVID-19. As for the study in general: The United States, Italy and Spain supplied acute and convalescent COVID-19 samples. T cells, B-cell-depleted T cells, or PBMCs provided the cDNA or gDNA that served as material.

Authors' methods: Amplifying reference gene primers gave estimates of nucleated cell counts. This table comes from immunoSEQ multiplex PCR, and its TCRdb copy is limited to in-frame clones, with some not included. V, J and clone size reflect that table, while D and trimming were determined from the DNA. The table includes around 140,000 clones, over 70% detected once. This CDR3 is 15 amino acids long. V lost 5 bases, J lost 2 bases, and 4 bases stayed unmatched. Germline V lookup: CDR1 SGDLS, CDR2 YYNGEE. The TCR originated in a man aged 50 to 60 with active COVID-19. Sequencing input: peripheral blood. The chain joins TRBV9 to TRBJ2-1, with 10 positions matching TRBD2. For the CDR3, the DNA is TGTGCCAGCAGTCTAGCGGGGGAGACCTACAATGAGCAGTTCTTC. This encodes CASSLAGETYNEQFF.